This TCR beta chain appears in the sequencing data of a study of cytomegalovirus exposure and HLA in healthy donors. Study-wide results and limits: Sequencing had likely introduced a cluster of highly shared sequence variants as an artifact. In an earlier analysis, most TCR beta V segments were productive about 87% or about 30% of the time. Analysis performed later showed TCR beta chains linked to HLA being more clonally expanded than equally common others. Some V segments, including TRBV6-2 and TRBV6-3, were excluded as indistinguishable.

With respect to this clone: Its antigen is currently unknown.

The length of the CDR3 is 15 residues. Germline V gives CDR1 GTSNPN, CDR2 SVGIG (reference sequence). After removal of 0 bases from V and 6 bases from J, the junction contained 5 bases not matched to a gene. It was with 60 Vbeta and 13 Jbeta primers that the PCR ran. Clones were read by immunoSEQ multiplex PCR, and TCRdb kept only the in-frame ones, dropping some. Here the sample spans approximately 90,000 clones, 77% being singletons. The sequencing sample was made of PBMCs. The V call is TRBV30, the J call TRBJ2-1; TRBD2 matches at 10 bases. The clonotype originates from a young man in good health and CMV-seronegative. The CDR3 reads CAWSVPASGSNEQFF. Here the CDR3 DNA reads TGTGCCTGGAGTGTACCTGCTAGCGGGAGCAATGAGCAGTTCTTC.